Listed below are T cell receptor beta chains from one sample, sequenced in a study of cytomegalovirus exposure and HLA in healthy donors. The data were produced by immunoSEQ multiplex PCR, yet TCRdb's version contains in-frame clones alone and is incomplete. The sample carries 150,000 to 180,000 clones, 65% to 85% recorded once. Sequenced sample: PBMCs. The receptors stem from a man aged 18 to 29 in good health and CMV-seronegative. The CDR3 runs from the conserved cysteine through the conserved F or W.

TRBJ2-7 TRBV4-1 CASSQPGRDSKYEQYF
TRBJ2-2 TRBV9 CASSVGLVSNGELFF
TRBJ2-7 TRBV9 CASSVEWTVPYEQYF
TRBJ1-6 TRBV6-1 CASSDPRGGYNSPLHF
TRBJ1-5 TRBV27 CASIRVGSNQPQHF
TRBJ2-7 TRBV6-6 CASSTSSGRSYEQYF
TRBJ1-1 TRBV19 CASGPVAGIWTQGRTEAFF
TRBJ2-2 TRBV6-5 CASSPPAATGELFF
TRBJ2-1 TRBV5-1 CASSPRTNGDEQFF
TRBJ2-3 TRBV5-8 CASGLGTGGADTQYF
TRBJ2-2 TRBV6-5 CASSYWTSSRGELFF
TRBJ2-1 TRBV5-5 CASTHYRGLVYNEQFF
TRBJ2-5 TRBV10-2 CANRDRGQTQYF
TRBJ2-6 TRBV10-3 CAISRSSRLEGANGLTF
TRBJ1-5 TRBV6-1 CASSGRGQPQHF
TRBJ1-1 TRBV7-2 CASSLALGLGGERAFF
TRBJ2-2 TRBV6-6 CASSPGGELFF
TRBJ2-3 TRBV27 CASSSPIAGGADTQYF
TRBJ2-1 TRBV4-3 CASSHVGTGVNNEQFF
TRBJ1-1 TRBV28 CASSAAGNRATEAFF
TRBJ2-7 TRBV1 CTSSHIQGWGTYEQYF
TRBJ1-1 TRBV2 CASPLEQNTEAFF
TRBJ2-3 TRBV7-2 CASSPQTGTDTQYF
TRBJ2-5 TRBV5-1 CASSSGRGQETQYF
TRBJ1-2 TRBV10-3 CAISTPDRGDYGYTF
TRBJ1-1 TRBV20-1 CSAQMNTEAFF
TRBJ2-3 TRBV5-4 CASSLGSRGSDTQYF
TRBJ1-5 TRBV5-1 CASSLDGQRNQPQHF
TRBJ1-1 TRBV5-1 CASSHPGTANTEAFF
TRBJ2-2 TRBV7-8 CASSPQTGELFF
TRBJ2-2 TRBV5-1 CASSHRQGDTGELFF
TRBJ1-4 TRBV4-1 CASSRTPTEKLFF
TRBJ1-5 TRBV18 CASSPSPNQPQHF
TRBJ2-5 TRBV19 CASSIPTRSETQYF
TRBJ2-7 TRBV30 CAWGLVGFSYEQYF
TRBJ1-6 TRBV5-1 CASSLGQGTFDNSPLHF
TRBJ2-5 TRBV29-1 CSAGQGLAVQETQYF
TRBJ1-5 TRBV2 CASSDWGGPQHF
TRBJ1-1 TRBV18 CASSYTENTEAFF
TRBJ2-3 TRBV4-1 CASSLLAVSDTQYF
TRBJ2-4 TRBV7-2 CASTEWGGAGNSQYF
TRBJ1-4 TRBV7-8 CASSLDRGVAEKLFF
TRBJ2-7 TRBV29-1 CSVWDRGAYEQYF
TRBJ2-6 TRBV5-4 CASSLAGAGANVLTF
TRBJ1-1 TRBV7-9 CASSSGTGEGEAFF
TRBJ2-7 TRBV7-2 CASSLSGTFYEQYF
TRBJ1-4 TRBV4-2 CASSQESGIEKLFF
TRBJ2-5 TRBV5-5 CASSPRAGGEGAQYF
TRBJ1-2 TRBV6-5 CASRTQGAHGYTF
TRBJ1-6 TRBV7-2 CASSSGTGTPLHF
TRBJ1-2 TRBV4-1 CASSHSRGAFYGYTF
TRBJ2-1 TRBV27 CASSLWMGLGYNEQFF
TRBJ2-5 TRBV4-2 CASSQDLRWGGAGETQYF
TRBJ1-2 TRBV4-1 CASSQGIGEGYGYTF
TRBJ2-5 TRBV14 CASSQEARVRETQYF